What follows are 5 T cell receptor beta chains derived from one specimen sequenced in a study of prognosis after radiotherapy for stage I lung cancer (dated by TCRdb to about 2021). The run used an Illumina HiSeq 3000. Two rounds of multiplex PCR were performed to amplify the TCR beta CDR3 region from genomic DNA. The first PCR round used primers specific to each TRBV and TRBJ gene, with sequences filed in Chinese patent CN105087789A. In-frame beta chains were kept once TCRdb had trimmed the public reads at Q25 with fastp and called clones with MiXCR. Duplicate CDR3 protein sequences are folded into a single record with the most common DNA and genes. A total of roughly 30,000 distinct CDR3 sequences appear in this sample, around 43% of them only once. Under 35% of the sample is taken by the ten largest. The sample in question was PBMCs, obtained before or after stereotactic body radiation therapy (not recorded which). These receptors originate from a donor of 50 years or more with non-small cell lung cancer.

This clonotype has at least ten counts. The chain couples TRBV19 to TRBJ2-7, with 8 bases matching TRBD2. The ends lost 5 bases at V and 2 bases at J; junction bases unmatched: 5. CDR1 and CDR2 (germline): LNHDA, SQIVND (reference sequence). This CDR3 has 14 amino acids. In DNA, the CDR3 is TGTGCCAGTAGTCCAGGACTAGCCGCCTACGAGCAGTACTTC. This codes for CASSPGLAAYEQYF.

Many counts were recorded for this clonotype. This chain connects TRBV2 to TRBJ2-6; D may match TRBD1 or TRBD2 (5 bases each). Germline-derived CDR1 and CDR2 are SNHLY and FYNNEI. V lost 7 bases to trimming and J lost 0 bases, with 13 bases between them. The CDR3 is 16 amino acids. CDR3 bases: TGTGCCAGCAACCCGGGACGGAGCTCTGGGGCCAACGTCCTGACTTTC. This sequence encodes CASNPGRSSGANVLTF.

Turning to this clonotype: A read error is possible here, since a much larger clone lies one base away. The V and J genes are TRBV10-3 and TRBJ2-3; the match to TRBD2 covers 7 bases. The trim removed 0 bases at V and 8 bases at J, leaving 5 bases unmatched. Germline lookup yields CDR1 ENHRY and CDR2 SYGVKD. The CDR3 is 14 residues long. The CDR3 DNA sequence: TGTGCCATCAGTGAGTCAAACGAGCGGGGTACGCAGTATTTT. Translation: CAISESNERGTQYF.

This clonotype was seen ten or more times. J is TRBJ1-1 and V is TRBV10-3; D might be TRBD1 (5 bases). The germline gives CDR1 ENHRY, CDR2 SYGVKD. V was shortened by 7 bases and J by 1 base, with 13 bases between the two germline ends. This CDR3 is built from 14 residues. The CDR3 nucleotides read TGTGCCATCACCCCGCGGGGCGAGAACACTGAAGCTTTCTTT. Encoded protein: CAITPRGENTEAFF.

Many counts were recorded for this clonotype. The rearrangement joins TRBV7-2 to TRBJ1-1, with unresolved D. The CDR3 runs to 14 residues. V gave up 4 bases and J gave up 6 bases, with 15 bases separating them. Germline loops: CDR1 SGHTA, CDR2 FQGNSA. Here the CDR3 DNA reads TGTGCCAGCAGCTCCGTCGTCGGGGAGTCTGAAGCTTTCTTT. Translating gives CASSSVVGESEAFF.